These 15 T cell receptor beta chains originate from one sample sequenced in a study of blood T cell repertoires in COVID-19. Method: immunoSEQ multiplex PCR; TCRdb's copy keeps in-frame clones and lacks some. This sample has fewer than 250,000 clones, with around 91% found just once. Source material: peripheral blood. All receptors derive from a woman aged 40 to 55 with acute or convalescent COVID-19.

The gene calls are TRBV12-3 or TRBV12-4 and TRBJ2-2; TRBD1 might be the D (5 bases). The CDR3 spans 12 residues. V lost 5 bases, J lost 8 bases, and 9 bases lay in between. In nucleotides, the CDR3 is TGTGCCAGCAGTGAAAACAGGGGGGAGCTGTTTTTT. Its protein is CASSENRGELFF.

This clone was seen more than once but under ten times. The chain links TRBV29-1 to TRBJ1-4, with a tentative D call TRBD1 (6 bases). The CDR3 spans 14 residues. The germline V and J ends were trimmed by 5 bases and 8 bases, with 18 bases remaining between them. CDR1 is SQVTM and CDR2 is ANQGSEA in the germline V gene. The CDR3 reads CSVQMGGGIEKLFF. The CDR3 bases are TGCAGCGTTCAAATGGGAGGGGGGATCGAAAAACTGTTTTTT.

The chain is built from TRBV4-1 and TRBJ2-7, with D unresolved. The V gene lost 0 bases and the J gene lost 7 bases, with 13 bases spanning the gap. CDR1 and CDR2 from the germline V gene are MGHRA and YSYEKL. The CDR3 loop spans 14 amino acids. The CDR3 nucleotides read TGCGCCAGCAGCCAAGATATTGAGGCGAGGGAGCAGTACGTC. Translation: CASSQDIEAREQYV.

J is TRBJ1-2 and V is TRBV27; weak D call: TRBD1 (6 bases). The V and J ends lost 5 bases and 7 bases respectively, with 17 bases between them. This CDR3 spans 14 amino acids. Germline values: CDR1 MNHEY, CDR2 SMNVEV (reference sequence). The CDR3 sequence is CASSPYRVGFGYTF. CDR3 sequence (DNA): TGTGCCAGCAGTCCCTACAGGGTTGGCTTTGGCTACACCTTC.

The genes are TRBV27 and TRBJ1-6; 11 positions match TRBD1. With 3 bases clipped from V and 8 bases from J, the junction kept 3 bases outside the gene matches. This CDR3 is 15 amino acids long. Germline V gene sequence: CDR1 MNHEY, CDR2 SMNVEV (reference sequence). CDR3 sequence (DNA): TGTGCCAGCAGTTTCGGGACAGGGGGGGATTCACCCCTCCACTTT. It translates to CASSFGTGGDSPLHF.

This clone is medium-sized (0.01 to 0.1%) within its sample. The chain couples TRBV2 to TRBJ1-2; 7 bases map to TRBD1. Germline V gene data show CDR1 as SNHLY and CDR2 as FYNNEI. CDR3 length: 16 amino acids. With V trimmed by 7 bases and J by 3 bases, 14 bases remained unmatched. The CDR3 nucleotides read TGTGCCAGCATCCCCCGAACAGGGGCCTTAGACTATGGCTACACCTTC. It specifies CASIPRTGALDYGYTF.

This chain uses TRBV27 with TRBJ1-3; tentative D call: TRBD1 (5 bases). CDR1 is MNHEY and CDR2 is SMNVEV in the germline V gene (reference sequence). The CDR3 length is 14 residues. V gave up 5 bases and J gave up 0 bases, with 8 bases separating them. The CDR3 DNA reads as TGTGCCAGCAGTCCCAGGGTCTCTGGAAACACCATATATTTT. Amino acids: CASSPRVSGNTIYF.

J is TRBJ1-1 and V is TRBV6-1; D perhaps matches TRBD1 (5 bases). Germline V CDR1 and CDR2: MNHNS, SASEGT. V gave up 3 bases and J gave up 3 bases, with 8 bases separating them. CDR3 size: 13 residues. The CDR3 DNA sequence: TGTGCCAGCAGTGAGGGGGGGGACACTGAAGCTTTCTTT. Translated: CASSEGGDTEAFF.

V usage is TRBV5-4 and J usage is TRBJ1-3; D is perhaps TRBD1 (5 bases). The CDR3 sequence is 17 residues long. V lost 4 bases and J 3 bases, leaving 20 bases between the germline ends. Germline V gene sequence: CDR1 SGHNT, CDR2 YYREEE (reference sequence). CDR3 coding DNA: TGTGCCAGCAGCCGTTTCGGCGCCGCCAGGGATGGAAACACCATATATTTT. Translation: CASSRFGAARDGNTIYF. Together with reference TRBV5-4 and TRBJ1-3, the CDR3 gives the full variable domain: ETGVTQSPTHLIKTRGQQVTLRCSSQSGHNTVSWYQQALGQGPQFIFQYYREEENGRGNFPPRFSGLQFPNYSSELNVNALELDDSALYLCASSRFGAARDGNTIYFGEGSWLTVV.

V gene TRBV5-5 combines with J gene TRBJ1-5; possibly TRBD1 for D (6 bases). Germline CDR1 SGHKS, CDR2 YYEKEE (reference sequence). V was pared by 5 bases and J by 7 bases, with 16 bases between. This CDR3 spans 14 amino acids. CDR3 coding DNA: TGTGCCAGCAGTCCGGAAGGGGGTAACCAGCCCCAGCATTTT. Its protein is CASSPEGGNQPQHF.

CDR3 DNA: TGTGCCACCAGTGATTTTAATGGCTACACCTTC. Translating it yields CATSDFNGYTF. The chain carries TRBV24-1 and TRBJ1-2; no clear D. V was clipped by 1 base and J by 6 bases, with 2 bases between them. The germline gives CDR1 KGHDR, CDR2 SFDVKD. This CDR3 has 11 residues.

The genes are TRBV19 and TRBJ1-2; TRBD1 matches at 8 bases. The germline gives CDR1 LNHDA, CDR2 SQIVND (reference sequence). The CDR3 has 14 residues. Trimming cost V 5 bases and J 4 bases; bases outside gene matches: 6. The CDR3 loop is CASSDRGPIYGYTF. The CDR3 DNA is TGTGCCAGTAGTGACAGGGGCCCAATCTATGGCTACACCTTC.

The chain uses TRBV6-5 and TRBJ2-5; 9 bases are shared with TRBD1. Germline loops: CDR1 MNHEY, CDR2 SVGAGI. The J segment lost 4 bases and the V segment lost 5 bases, leaving 8 bases of the junction unmatched. This CDR3 is built from 15 residues. CDR3 loop: CASSLGTGRAETQYF. The CDR3 DNA reads as TGTGCCAGCAGTCTAGGGACAGGGCGAGCAGAGACCCAGTACTTC.

The chain uses TRBV7-3 and TRBJ2-3; 7 positions agree with TRBD1. This CDR3 has 14 amino acids. Germline V gene data show CDR1 as SGHTA and CDR2 as FQGTGA. J gave up 6 bases and V 5 bases, and 8 bases lay outside the gene matches. In DNA, the CDR3 is TGTGCCAGCAGCCAGGAACAGGGGCCGGATACGCAGTATTTT. Translating gives CASSQEQGPDTQYF.

This chain links TRBV30 with TRBJ2-3; TRBD2 agrees at 11 bases. The CDR3 runs 16 residues. V lost 2 bases and J lost 3; bases outside the gene matches: 7. Germline CDR1 reads GTSNPN; CDR2 reads SVGIG (reference sequence). The CDR3 sequence is CAWSRASGGLTDTQYF. Written as DNA, the CDR3 is TGTGCCTGGAGTAGGGCTAGCGGGGGGTTGACAGATACGCAGTATTTT.